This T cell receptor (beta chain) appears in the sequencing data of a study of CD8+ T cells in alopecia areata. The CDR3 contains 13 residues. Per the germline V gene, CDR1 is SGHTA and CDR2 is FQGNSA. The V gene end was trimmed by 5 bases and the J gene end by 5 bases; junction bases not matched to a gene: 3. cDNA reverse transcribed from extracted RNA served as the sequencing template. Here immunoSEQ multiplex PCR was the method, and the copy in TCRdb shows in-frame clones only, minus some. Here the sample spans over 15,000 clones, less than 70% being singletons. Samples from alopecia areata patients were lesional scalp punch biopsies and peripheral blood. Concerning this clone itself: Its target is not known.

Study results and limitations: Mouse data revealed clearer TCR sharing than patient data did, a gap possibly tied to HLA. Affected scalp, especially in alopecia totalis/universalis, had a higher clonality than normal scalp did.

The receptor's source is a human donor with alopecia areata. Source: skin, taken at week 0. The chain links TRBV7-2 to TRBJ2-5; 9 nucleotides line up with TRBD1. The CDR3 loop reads CASSQDRGETQYF. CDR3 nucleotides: TGTGCCAGCAGCCAGGACAGGGGTGAGACCCAGTACTTC.